This T cell receptor beta chain was documented in a study of T cells after yellow fever vaccination. Broader study findings: Overlap between CD4 and CD8 compartments was detected for a small share of clonotypes. After the booster, nearly 98% of CD4 and about nine tenths of CD8 primary-response clones were re-detected. Secondary responses were weaker yet peaked faster, day 5 versus 15.

This clonotype was seen only a few times. Its antigen is not known. This CDR3 contains 14 residues. Germline V CDR1 and CDR2: MGHRA, YSYEKL. After removal of 2 bases from V and 7 bases from J, the junction contained 3 bases not matched to a gene. The 5'RACE template-switching step produced TCR cDNA and added a universal primer site and UMIs. TCRdb independently ran MiXCR on the 5' RACE reads; one entry per CDR3 protein. The data hold some 340,000 distinct CDR3 sequences, with about 10% observed a single time. The source material was CD4+ T cells sorted from PBMCs, sampled 45 days after the yellow fever booster vaccination. This clonotype originated in a man aged 18 to 29 who received the YFV17D yellow fever vaccine. The gene calls are TRBV4-1 and TRBJ1-2, with 11 bases aligning to TRBD1. The CDR3 region has the DNA TGCGCCAGCAGCCAACCGGGACAGGGGGTTGGCTACACCTTC. Encoded protein: CASSQPGQGVGYTF.